A selection of T cell receptor beta chains follows, all from one sample in a study of blood T cell repertoires in COVID-19. TCRdb's table, derived via immunoSEQ multiplex PCR, lists solely in-frame clones and lacks some. The sample includes roughly 500,000 clones, roughly nine tenths seen only once; the top ten take roughly 0.84%. Input material: peripheral blood. The receptor set was obtained from a man younger than 35 with COVID-19, enrolled during active disease. Both conserved end residues are part of each CDR3. The D gene is left open where the match is weak. Rows give clone size only sometimes, using once, few, many, or a class for an expanded clone.

D gene: -; clone size: -; J gene: TRBJ1-6; V gene: TRBV4-2; CDR3 protein: CASSQEGRALNSPLHF; CDR3 DNA: TGTGCCAGCAGCCAAGAGGGCAGGGCCCTTAATTCACCCCTCCACTTT
D gene: TRBD2; clone size: -; J gene: TRBJ2-3; V gene: TRBV7-8; CDR3 protein: CASSSKNSAGVRTDTQYF; CDR3 DNA: TGTGCCAGCAGCTCGAAAAACTCCGCGGGGGTACGCACAGATACGCAGTATTTT
D gene: -; clone size: -; J gene: TRBJ1-5; V gene: TRBV7-9; CDR3 protein: CASSLVFADYMSDQPQHF; CDR3 DNA: TGTGCCAGCAGCTTAGTCTTCGCAGACTACATGTCGGATCAGCCCCAGCATTTT
D gene: TRBD2; clone size: -; J gene: TRBJ2-5; V gene: TRBV18; CDR3 protein: CASSPQGGETQYF; CDR3 DNA: TGTGCCAGCTCACCTCAGGGAGGGGAGACCCAGTACTTC
D gene: -; clone size: -; J gene: TRBJ2-2; V gene: TRBV18; CDR3 protein: CASSSTDITTGELFF; CDR3 DNA: TGTGCCAGCTCATCAACGGACATTACCACCGGGGAGCTGTTTTTT
D gene: -; clone size: -; J gene: TRBJ2-3; V gene: TRBV2; CDR3 protein: CASTRVRGQDTQYF; CDR3 DNA: TGTGCCAGCACCCGAGTTAGGGGTCAAGATACGCAGTATTTT
D gene: TRBD1; clone size: -; J gene: TRBJ2-1; V gene: TRBV7-9; CDR3 protein: CASSRTGAQSSYNEQFF; CDR3 DNA: TGTGCCAGCAGCCGGACAGGGGCCCAGAGCTCCTACAATGAGCAGTTCTTC
D gene: -; clone size: -; J gene: TRBJ2-5; V gene: TRBV19; CDR3 protein: CASRPTASSGTQYF; CDR3 DNA: TGTGCCAGTAGGCCTACTGCCTCCTCGGGGACCCAGTACTTC
D gene: -; clone size: -; J gene: TRBJ1-1; V gene: TRBV5-1; CDR3 protein: CASSLAVGRMNTEAFF; CDR3 DNA: TGCGCCAGCAGCTTGGCGGTGGGCCGCATGAACACTGAAGCTTTCTTT
D gene: -; clone size: -; J gene: TRBJ2-2; V gene: TRBV5-1; CDR3 protein: CASSLLGRQNTGELFF; CDR3 DNA: TGCGCCAGCAGCTTGTTGGGCAGGCAGAACACCGGGGAGCTGTTTTTT
D gene: TRBD1; clone size: -; J gene: TRBJ2-1; V gene: TRBV18; CDR3 protein: CASSPRQGDHSYNEQFF; CDR3 DNA: TGTGCCAGCTCACCACGACAGGGGGATCACTCCTACAATGAGCAGTTCTTC
D gene: -; clone size: -; J gene: TRBJ2-7; V gene: TRBV15; CDR3 protein: CATSDGGEQYF; CDR3 DNA: TGTGCCACCAGCGACGGCGGCGAGCAGTACTTC
D gene: -; clone size: -; J gene: TRBJ1-5; V gene: TRBV12-5; CDR3 protein: CASGLAPDSLSNQPQHF; CDR3 DNA: TGTGCTAGTGGTTTGGCTCCCGACAGTCTTAGCAATCAGCCCCAGCATTTT
D gene: TRBD1; clone size: -; J gene: TRBJ1-1; V gene: TRBV4-1; CDR3 protein: CASSHFAGQGTEAFF; CDR3 DNA: TGCGCCAGCAGCCATTTCGCCGGACAGGGCACTGAAGCTTTCTTT
D gene: -; clone size: -; J gene: TRBJ2-3; V gene: TRBV10-3; CDR3 protein: CAIRDYTDTQYF; CDR3 DNA: TGTGCCATCAGAGACTACACAGATACGCAGTATTTT
D gene: -; clone size: once; J gene: TRBJ1-2; V gene: TRBV29-1; CDR3 protein: CSVEAPGGGYTF; CDR3 DNA: TGCAGCGTTGAAGCCCCGGGTGGTGGCTACACCTTC
D gene: -; clone size: few; J gene: TRBJ1-5; V gene: TRBV6-5; CDR3 protein: CASSPLDQPQHF; CDR3 DNA: TGTGCCAGCAGTCCACTCGATCAGCCCCAGCATTTT
D gene: -; clone size: -; J gene: TRBJ1-3; V gene: TRBV11-2; CDR3 protein: CASSQVGAGSGNTIYF; CDR3 DNA: TGTGCCAGCAGCCAGGTGGGGGCAGGCTCTGGAAACACCATATATTTT
D gene: TRBD2; clone size: -; J gene: TRBJ2-7; V gene: TRBV9; CDR3 protein: CASSVGLAGTYEQYF; CDR3 DNA: TGTGCCAGCAGCGTAGGACTAGCGGGGACCTACGAGCAGTACTTC
D gene: TRBD1; clone size: -; J gene: TRBJ1-5; V gene: TRBV19; CDR3 protein: CASSKDRYNQPQHF; CDR3 DNA: TGTGCCAGTAGTAAGGACAGGTACAATCAGCCCCAGCATTTT
D gene: -; clone size: -; J gene: TRBJ1-5; V gene: TRBV19; CDR3 protein: CASSYHRTGSRNQPQHF; CDR3 DNA: TGTGCCAGTAGTTATCACCGAACAGGGTCCCGTAATCAGCCCCAGCATTTT
D gene: TRBD1; clone size: -; J gene: TRBJ2-5; V gene: TRBV5-1; CDR3 protein: CASTGQGQETQYF; CDR3 DNA: TGCGCCAGCACGGGACAGGGGCAAGAGACCCAGTACTTC
D gene: TRBD1; clone size: -; J gene: TRBJ2-2; V gene: TRBV5-4; CDR3 protein: CASSPPGTGVPGELFF; CDR3 DNA: TGTGCCAGCAGCCCCCCGGGGACAGGTGTGCCCGGGGAGCTGTTTTTT
D gene: -; clone size: -; J gene: TRBJ1-5; V gene: TRBV7-2; CDR3 protein: CASSLTVSQNQPQHF; CDR3 DNA: TGTGCCAGCAGCTTAACGGTTAGTCAAAATCAGCCCCAGCATTTT